The 7 T cell receptor beta chains reported below all come from one sample, sequenced in a study of lymphopenia after photon versus proton radiotherapy. The assay was immunoSEQ multiplex PCR, and TCRdb's table has in-frame clones only and misses some. The sample holds approximately 70,000 clones, approximately 90% seen once. Material: peripheral blood, obtained from a patient treated with proton-based radiotherapy. All receptors derive from a man older than 75 with esophageal cancer.

DNA of the CDR3: TGCAGTGCTAGAAGCGCAGATACGCAGTATTTT. Encoded protein: CSARSADTQYF. V usage is TRBV20-1 and J usage is TRBJ2-3; no firm D call. Deletions cut 2 bases from V and 4 bases from J, with 4 bases between. Germline V gene data show CDR1 as DFQATT and CDR2 as SNEGSKA (reference sequence). This CDR3 is built from 11 residues.

This clone was seen once. Other DNA sequences from this sample encode an identical CDR3 as well. The chain carries TRBV9 and TRBJ2-7; 9 bases are a match to TRBD1. Germline CDR1 reads SGDLS; CDR2 reads YYNGEE. The CDR3 extends over 15 amino acids. Trimming cost V 0 bases and J 2 bases; bases outside gene matches: 3. CDR3 DNA sequence: TGTGCCAGCAGCGTAGGGGGACAGGGTGCCTACGAGCAGTACTTC. Protein sequence: CASSVGGQGAYEQYF.

The CDR3 nucleotides are TGTGCCAGCAGCTTGGTACTAGCGACTCACTCCTACGAGCAGTACTTC. Its translation: CASSLVLATHSYEQYF. This chain joins TRBV5-5 and TRBJ2-7; TRBD2 matches 7 bases. V lost 0 bases and J lost 0; bases outside the gene matches: 6. CDR3 size: 16 residues. The germline gives CDR1 SGHKS, CDR2 YYEKEE (reference sequence). The variable domain in full, completed from reference TRBV5-5 and TRBJ2-7, reads DAGVTQSPTHLIKTRGQQVTLRCSPISGHKSVSWYQQVLGQGPQFIFQYYEKEERGRGNFPDRFSARQFPNYSSELNVNALLLGDSALYLCASSLVLATHSYEQYFGPGTRLTVT.

The chain uses TRBV4-3 and TRBJ2-7; 16 nucleotides match TRBD2. This CDR3 comprises 15 residues. Germline values: CDR1 LGHNA, CDR2 YSLEER. The V segment lost 0 bases and the J segment 9 bases; nucleotides outside the gene matches: 2. CDR3 protein: CASSQEGTSGRVQYF. The CDR3 coding sequence is TGCGCCAGCAGCCAAGAGGGGACTAGCGGGAGGGTGCAGTACTTC.

The chain couples TRBV4-3 to TRBJ2-7; no clear D gene. The V gene's germline CDR1 is LGHNA and CDR2 YSLEER. V shed 1 base and J shed 5 bases, with 12 bases lying between them. There are 14 residues in the CDR3. CDR3 residues: CASSQVLQSDEQYF. For the CDR3, the DNA is TGCGCCAGCAGCCAAGTGTTACAGTCCGACGAGCAGTACTTC.

The chain recombines TRBV5-1 with TRBJ2-2, with D tentatively TRBD1 or TRBD2 (5 bases each). The CDR3 loop spans 17 amino acids. Trimming removed 0 bases at V and 4 bases at J, with 16 bases between. Germline-derived CDR1 and CDR2 are SGHRS and YFSETQ. CDR3 amino acids: CASSLAATGRITGELFF. The CDR3 DNA reads as TGCGCCAGCAGCTTGGCAGCCACGGGACGGATCACCGGGGAGCTGTTTTTT.

The rearrangement uses TRBV5-4 and TRBJ1-2; D is perhaps TRBD1 (5 bases). V shed 3 bases and J shed 5 bases, with 17 bases lying between them. The CDR3 is 15 residues long. The germline gives CDR1 SGHNT, CDR2 YYREEE (reference sequence). CDR3 coding DNA: TGTGCCAGCAGCTGGGTGGGCGCAGGGCCGTATGGCTACACCTTC. Encoded protein: CASSWVGAGPYGYTF.